This T cell receptor (beta chain) appears in the sequencing data of a study of blood T cells in healthy people across ages. About the study: T cells yielded about one barcoded beta molecule per two cells through template switching. The study, taken as a whole, reports: Among T cells, TCR beta diversity per million cells dropped roughly linearly as age rose.

Comments on this clonotype: What it recognizes is unknown.

The authors ran a second PCR of about 7 to 11 cycles using a sample-barcoded 5' primer and a J-beta primer mix. In TCRdb, the 5' RACE reads were re-called with MiXCR into one record per CDR3 protein. The repertoire holds about 830,000 distinct CDR3 sequences, with 60% to 80% as singletons. Germline-derived CDR1 and CDR2 are SEHNR and FQNEAQ (reference sequence). The CDR3 extends over 12 amino acids. Trimming stripped 8 bases from V and 4 bases from J, with 12 bases between. The sample providers were healthy Caucasian people from Russia, aged about 6 to 95. Sequencing was carried out using blood. The clonotype originates from a young man in good health. The V and J genes are TRBV7-9 and TRBJ2-7; TRBD1 or TRBD2 may be the D gene (5 bases each). CDR3: CASRDGNYEQYF. CDR3 DNA: TGTGCCAGCCGGGACGGAAATTACGAGCAGTACTTC.